Reported below is one T cell receptor beta chain. In this sample, this clone turned up once. Its antigen is still unknown. No qualities accompany the bases; no much larger clone lies one base away. The donors were healthy, HIV-negative adults with no recently reported acute infections or vaccinations. All donors were Caucasian adults living in Nashville, Tennessee, USA. Magnetic negative selection was used to enrich CD4+ T cells, after which naive cells were positively selected on CD45RA and the negative fraction became the memory subset. Blood was obtained by leukapheresis, after which PBMCs were separated by Ficoll-Histopaque density gradient centrifugation and cryopreserved in liquid nitrogen vapor phase. Analytical flow cytometry was used to check the purity and quantity of every magnetically sorted T cell population. Genomic DNA was isolated from each sorted fraction and quantified by UV absorbance on a Nanodrop 2000c.

Using the deep immunoSEQ assay, multiplex PCR amplified TCR CDR3 regions from genomic DNA. Extracted genomic DNA from each cell subset was spread evenly across all wells of several immunoSEQ 96-well plates, with each plate serving as a replicate. For sorted subsets, each replicate PCR was loaded with roughly 190 ng genomic DNA, equivalent to about 30,000 T cell genomes. The purified libraries were quantified using a Qubit 3.0 fluorometer, sized with a Bioanalyzer 2100, and then quantified again using the KAPA Library Quantification kit. Each immunoSEQ 96-well plate was sequenced on its own single-read 150-cycle Illumina NextSeq 550 flow cell. Under the source paper's analysis protocol: Because only junctional sequences without quality scores were contained in the immunoSEQ output, filtering matching that applied to full-length reads could not be performed. Sequences were annotated with PyIR, a Python wrapper for IgBLAST v1.9, and V/J genes and CDR3 were assigned using IMGT germline references. Any read was removed if the V/J assignment was weak (E-value above 1e-6), the CDR3 was missing, or the read contained stop codons, out-of-frame junctions, or ambiguous translated residues. V3J clonotypes were defined as sequences sharing the same inferred V gene, J gene, and CDR3 amino acid sequence. To compute the percentage overlap between repertoires, the number of shared unique clonotypes was divided by the size of the smaller repertoire. Three approaches were used to assess repertoire richness: RTK rarefaction, the Chao1 estimator, and Recon v2.1 estimates of unobserved clonotypes. For all TCRbeta clonotypes obtained by the gDNA method from several donors, generation probabilities were computed with OLGA. TCRdb's version of the immuneACCESS table is confined to in-frame rearrangements and falls short of the full clone set. An unresolved V gene accounts for under half of the shortfall where checked; the remainder is of unknown origin. V, J and clone size reflect that table, while D and trimming were determined from the DNA. This sample holds 1.6 million or so clones; more than 95% were observed only once. The ten biggest clones cover over 1% of the sample.

Spanning cysteine to phenylalanine, the CDR3 consists of 14 amino acids. Only the CDR3 DNA stays, 42 bases, in frame from base 1. The germline V gene specifies SNHLY as CDR1 and FYNNEI as CDR2. The trim is 4 bases for V and 5 bases for J, with a gap of 12 bases between the germline ends. The data belong to a study of shared clonotypes between healthy human individuals (dated by TCRdb to 2020 to 2022). For the wider study: A few men and a couple of women, aged 18 to 49 years, made up the cohort. For each donor, three plates each were used for CD4 naive and CD4 memory, two plates were used for CD8 naive, and one plate was used for CD8 memory. To estimate repertoire size and how much clonotypes are shared between individuals, the study performed deep sequencing of blood TCR repertoires from five healthy adults. To increase sequencing depth and limit assay-specific biases, different laboratories used diverse techniques to prepare libraries and sequence TCR repertoires. Leukapheresis yielded between about 0.94 and 10 billion PBMCs per donor.

Overall study results and their limits: Because the study included a small number of donors, the genetic and exposure-history diversity represented was limited. Higher generation probabilities were observed for clonotypes shared by all four sorted-subset donors than for non-shared clonotypes. Sampling was restricted to blood, and TCR repertoires in tissue are likely to differ from TCR repertoires in blood. Rarefaction of sorted-subset datasets indicated incomplete sequencing despite the large sequencing depth. Naive subsets generally had larger estimated clonotype richness than memory subsets did. Approximately 5% of naive CD4, 3.5% of naive CD8, 2.3% of memory CD4, and more than 0.35% of memory CD8 clonotypes were shared across a few donors. Based on pairwise subsampling, the degree of clonotype sharing among donors was expected to be affected by sequencing depth.

This receptor was obtained from a man between 25 and 39 years old in good health. Material for sequencing was naive CD4+ T cells sorted from blood. Reading the label with the study, this specimen's cell subset or site is: CD45RA+ positively selected. This chain joins TRBV2 to TRBJ1-5, with the D gene not clear enough to name. The nucleotide sequence is given as TGTGCCAGCAGTGTGCAGGTTTGGTATCAGCCCCAGCATTTT. The translation is CASSVQVWYQPQHF.